The T cell receptor (beta chain) described here comes from a study of identical twins. Every donor was a healthy Caucasian. The germline V gene has CDR1 SGHAT and CDR2 FQNNGV. The CDR3 sequence is 17 residues long. V lost 6 bases, J lost 2 bases, and 14 bases stayed unmatched. TCRdb reprocessed the 5' RACE reads via MiXCR and lists one record per CDR3 protein. Among about 530,000 distinct CDR3 sequences listed, around 20% were seen once. These data also featured in a second study, about yellow fever vaccine responses in identical twins.

The chain couples TRBV11-2 to TRBJ2-7, with 9 bases fitting TRBD2. Material: CD4+ T cells sorted from blood. The TCR sequence derives from a woman aged 18-30 years in good health. The CDR3 here is CASRDLRTSVSPYEQYF. In nucleotides, the CDR3 is TGTGCCAGCAGGGACCTCCGGACTAGCGTAAGCCCCTACGAGCAGTACTTC.